This T cell receptor (beta chain) was recorded in a study of CD4+ T cells in melanoma. Study-level findings and limits: Neoantigen-specific CD4+ T cells in melanoma reportedly had diverse differentiation states.

Trimming cost V 3 bases and J 7 bases, with 13 bases left between them. Germline V gene sequence: CDR1 MNHEY, CDR2 SMNVEV (reference sequence). This CDR3 has 15 amino acids. This clone was detected once. Its antigen is unknown. Using immunoSEQ multiplex PCR, the repertoire was profiled, and TCRdb retains in-frame clones only, with some absent. The sample holds fewer than 55,000 clones, roughly 87% seen once. Sequenced sample: peripheral blood. The chain uses TRBV27 and TRBJ1-6; D remains ambiguous. This sequence originates from a human donor with melanoma. The CDR3 loop is CASSFTWPRNSPLHF. CDR3 DNA: TGTGCCAGCAGTTTTACTTGGCCGAGAAATTCACCCCTCCACTTT.